This TCR beta chain stems from a study of T cells in Graves' hyperthyroidism and ophthalmopathy. General study results and limits: Model predictions of ophthalmopathy came a median about 6.3 months before onset. Most expanded thyroid clonotypes above 0.001 also appeared in blood.

This clonotype was counted ten times or more. Its specificity is unknown. The TCR beta CDR3 regions underwent amplification using RNA transcripts as the source. Initially, a first-round RT-PCR of the TCR CDR3 employed the HTBI primer set. TCRdb called the multiplex PCR reads again in MiXCR, with one record for every CDR3 protein. The profile shows approximately 640,000 distinct CDR3 sequences, around 16% of them singletons. Hyperthyroidism, newly diagnosed and lasting under 2 months, affected patients aged 18 to 65. Diagnosis relied on clinical symptoms, serum thyroxine and TRAb, thyroid ultrasound and orbital computed tomography. The CDR3 contains 15 residues. Per germline, CDR1 MDHEN and CDR2 SYDVKM. V dropped 7 bases and J dropped 2; count of bases not matched to a gene: 8.

The sequence was collected from a woman aged 25 to 45 with Graves' hyperthyroidism. The chain employs TRBV28 and TRBJ1-5; 7 bases align to TRBD1. Sequenced material: blood. The CDR3 nucleotides read TGTGCCAGCATTAACGACAGGGTCGGCAATCAGCCCCAGCATTTT. It translates to CASINDRVGNQPQHF.